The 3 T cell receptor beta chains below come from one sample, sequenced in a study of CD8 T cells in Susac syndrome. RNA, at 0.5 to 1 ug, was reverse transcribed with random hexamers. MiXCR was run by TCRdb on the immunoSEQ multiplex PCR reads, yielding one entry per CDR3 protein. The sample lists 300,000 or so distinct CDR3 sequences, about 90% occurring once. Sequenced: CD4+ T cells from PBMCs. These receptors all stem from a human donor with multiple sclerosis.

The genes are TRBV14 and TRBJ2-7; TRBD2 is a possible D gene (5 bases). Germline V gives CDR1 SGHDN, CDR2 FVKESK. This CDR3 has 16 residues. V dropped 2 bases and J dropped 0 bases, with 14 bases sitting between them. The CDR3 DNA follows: TGTGCCAGCAGCCAATACGTCGGTGGGAGCTCCTACGAGCAGTACTTC. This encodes CASSQYVGGSSYEQYF.

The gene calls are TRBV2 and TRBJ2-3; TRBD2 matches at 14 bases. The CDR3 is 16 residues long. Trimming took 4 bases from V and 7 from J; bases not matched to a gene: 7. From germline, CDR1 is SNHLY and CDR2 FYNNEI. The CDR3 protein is CASSASGLAGENTQYF. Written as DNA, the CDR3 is TGTGCCAGCAGTGCCTCGGGACTAGCGGGAGAAAATACGCAGTATTTT. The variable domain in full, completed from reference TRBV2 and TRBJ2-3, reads EPEVTQTPSHQVTQMGQEVILRCVPISNHLYFYWYRQILGQKVEFLVSFYNNEISEKSEIFDDQFSVERPDGSNFTLKIRSTKLEDSAMYFCASSASGLAGENTQYFGPGTRLTVL.

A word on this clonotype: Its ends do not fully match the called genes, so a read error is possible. CDR3 sequence (DNA): TGTGCCAGCAGCCTAGCCACGAGAAGCGAGCAGTTCTTC. It yields the protein CASSLATRSEQFF. This chain joins TRBV7-2 and TRBJ2-1; the D gene is possibly TRBD2 (5 bases). Germline CDR1 reads SGHTA; CDR2 reads FQGNSA. The CDR3 spans 13 residues.